This T cell receptor beta chain was recovered during a study of cytomegalovirus exposure and HLA in healthy donors. Study findings and constraints: Presence/absence analyses took donor sequencing depth as roughly uniform. Researchers reported from a later analysis that most CMV-associated TCR beta chains appeared HLA-restricted.

Remarks on this clone: Its antigen is not identified.

PCR involved 60 Vbeta and 13 Jbeta primers. TCRdb's table, derived via immunoSEQ multiplex PCR, lists solely in-frame clones and lacks some. The sample gives tens of thousands of clones, 70% of which show up once; roughly 9.8% is in the top ten. Unmatched junction bases numbered 13, after V lost 5 bases and J lost 8 bases. This CDR3 is built from 15 residues. CDR1 and CDR2 (germline): SGHRS, YFSETQ. The clonotype was recovered from a woman aged 50 to 60 in good health and CMV-seropositive. The sample was PBMCs. The J gene is TRBJ2-1, the V gene TRBV5-1; TRBD1 matches at 7 bases. CDR3 coding DNA: TGCGCCAGCAGGCCGGGACAGATGAGTTCCTATGAGCAGTTCTTC. It codes for CASRPGQMSSYEQFF.